The 15 T cell receptor beta chains listed next were all sequenced from one sample in a study of T cell responses to AZD1222 COVID-19 vaccine. Assay used: immunoSEQ multiplex PCR; TCRdb lists only in-frame clones, some missing. The top ten hold 3% of the sample, which has 86,000 or so clones, around nine tenths seen once. The material was peripheral blood, obtained on day 0 of AZD1222 vaccination. These TCRs come from an adult in good health.

The chain carries TRBV9 and TRBJ1-4; 9 bases map to TRBD1. There are 16 residues in the CDR3. The ends lost 0 bases at V and 8 bases at J; junction bases unmatched: 8. Germline CDR1 reads SGDLS; CDR2 reads YYNGEE. The CDR3 nucleotides read TGTGCCAGCAGCGTAGCCCAGGGACAGGGAAGGGAAAAACTGTTTTTT. Translated: CASSVAQGQGREKLFF.

V is TRBV6-5 and J is TRBJ2-7, with D maybe TRBD1 (6 bases). Looked up from germline, CDR1 is MNHEY and CDR2 is SVGAGI. This CDR3 has 13 amino acids. V was pared by 7 bases and J by 2 bases, with 12 bases between. The CDR3 sequence is CASNPRGTYEQYF. The CDR3, as DNA: TGTGCCAGCAACCCCAGGGGCACCTACGAGCAGTACTTC.

The CDR3 sequence is CASTRTDEAFF. The CDR3 DNA is TGTGCCAGCACCCGGACAGATGAAGCTTTCTTT. The genes are TRBV28 and TRBJ1-1; the D gene is possibly TRBD1 (6 bases). Germline CDR1 and CDR2: MDHEN and SYDVKM. Trimming stripped 7 bases from V and 7 bases from J, with 10 bases between. CDR3 size: 11 residues.

J is TRBJ1-1 and V is TRBV29-1, with D possibly matching TRBD1 (5 bases). V gave up 4 bases and J gave up 2 bases, with 20 bases separating them. The CDR3 sequence is 16 residues long. CDR1 is SQVTM and CDR2 is ANQGSEA in the germline V gene. The CDR3 coding sequence is TGCAGCGTTGTTGTTGGCCACGGGGCAGAAAACACTGAAGCTTTCTTT. Encoded protein: CSVVVGHGAENTEAFF.

The genes are TRBV9 and TRBJ1-4; TRBD1 is a possible D gene (6 bases). CDR3 size: 14 residues. Germline V gene data show CDR1 as SGDLS and CDR2 as YYNGEE. The ends were cut back, 7 bases at V and 4 bases at J, with 14 bases in the middle. CDR3 protein: CASGGPVNNEKLFF. For the CDR3, the DNA is TGTGCCAGCGGGGGGCCGGTAAATAATGAAAAACTGTTTTTT.

The V and J genes are TRBV7-9 and TRBJ2-5; D not certain. Trimming cost V 6 bases and J 5 bases, with 13 bases left between them. The CDR3 is 13 amino acids. The germline gives CDR1 SEHNR, CDR2 FQNEAQ (reference sequence). The CDR3 region is CASSPTLEETQYF. CDR3 coding DNA: TGTGCCAGCAGTCCAACCCTGGAGGAGACCCAGTACTTC.

In this sample, this clone turned up once. The rearrangement links TRBV28 to TRBJ2-5; 8 bases match TRBD2. The CDR3 runs to 17 residues. Trimming at V came to 3 bases and at J to 5 bases, leaving 14 bases not matched to a gene. Germline lookup yields CDR1 MDHEN and CDR2 SYDVKM. For the CDR3, the DNA is TGTGCCAGCAGTTTGCCCAGAACTAGCGGAGGAGGGGAGACCCAGTACTTC. Amino acid sequence: CASSLPRTSGGGETQYF. The whole variable domain, filled in from reference TRBV28 and TRBJ2-5, reads DVKVTQSSRYLVKRTGEKVFLECVQDMDHENMFWYRQDPGLGLRLIYFSYDVKMKEKGDIPEGYSVSREKKERFSLILESASTNQTSMYLCASSLPRTSGGGETQYFGPGTRLLVL.

The rearrangement joins TRBV7-8 to TRBJ2-1, with TRBD2 identical over 15 bases. The CDR3 has 16 amino acids. Germline V gene data show CDR1 as SGHVS and CDR2 as FQNEAQ. J lost 9 bases, V lost 4 bases, and 7 bases had no gene match. CDR3 protein: CASSSRTSGRASEQFF. In DNA form, the CDR3 reads TGTGCCAGCAGCTCCAGGACTAGCGGGAGGGCCAGTGAGCAGTTCTTC.

In its sample, this clone was seen once. The J gene is TRBJ1-5, the V gene TRBV7-9; D perhaps matches TRBD1 (6 bases). Germline loops: CDR1 SEHNR, CDR2 FQNEAQ (reference sequence). The CDR3 runs to 14 residues. Trimming removed 1 base from V and 6 bases from J, with 10 bases in between. The CDR3, as DNA: TGTGCCAGCAGCTTAGGGCTGGGGGCTCAGCCCCAGCATTTT. Protein: CASSLGLGAQPQHF.

There are a few counts of this clone. The chain is built from TRBV27 and TRBJ1-1, with 10 bases fitting TRBD1. With 5 bases clipped from V and 1 base from J, the junction kept 10 bases outside the gene matches. The CDR3 is made up of 17 amino acids. Germline lookup yields CDR1 MNHEY and CDR2 SMNVEV (reference sequence). The CDR3 DNA follows: TGTGCCAGCAGTCCAATCCGGGACAGGGGACCGAACACTGAAGCTTTCTTT. Translation gives CASSPIRDRGPNTEAFF.

The chain uses TRBV7-6 and TRBJ1-2, with 8 bases lining up with TRBD1. V lost 4 bases to trimming and J lost 4 bases; unmatched junction nucleotides: 29. Germline loops: CDR1 SGHVS, CDR2 FNYEAQ. The CDR3 has 22 amino acids. CDR3 nucleotide sequence: TGTGCCAGCAGCTCATGGACAGACTGGGTCCAACCCGGACAGGGAGCTGGCTATGGCTACACCTTC. It yields the protein CASSSWTDWVQPGQGAGYGYTF.

The chain joins TRBV6-1 to TRBJ2-2, with 7 positions matching TRBD2. The CDR3 spans 14 residues. In germline, CDR1 is MNHNS, CDR2 SASEGT. J lost 6 bases, V lost 3 bases, and 4 bases had no gene match. CDR3 residues: CASSEAGEPGELFF. The CDR3 bases are TGTGCCAGCAGTGAGGCGGGGGAACCCGGGGAGCTGTTTTTT.

The gene calls are TRBV18 and TRBJ2-1; 8 bases line up with TRBD1. The CDR3 has 14 residues. Trimming removed 5 bases from V and 7 bases from J; junction bases left unmatched: 7. CDR1 is KGHSH and CDR2 is LQKENI in the germline V gene. The CDR3 DNA sequence: TGTGCCAGCTCAACCCGGACAGGGCGGAATGAGCAGTTCTTC. Residues: CASSTRTGRNEQFF.

This clone showed up just a few times. The chain carries TRBV19 and TRBJ1-2; maybe TRBD1 (5 bases). V lost 6 bases, J lost 0 bases, and 14 bases lay in between. Germline assignment: CDR1 LNHDA and CDR2 SQIVND (reference sequence). This CDR3 is 15 amino acids long. CDR3 DNA: TGTGCCAGTAGCGACAGACGGGGCGCTAACTATGGCTACACCTTC. The encoded protein is CASSDRRGANYGYTF. The complete variable domain, with remaining parts taken from reference TRBV19 and TRBJ1-2, reads DGGITQSPKYLFRKEGQNVTLSCEQNLNHDAMYWYRQDPGQGLRLIYYSQIVNDFQKGDIAEGYSVSREKKESFPLTVTSAQKNPTAFYLCASSDRRGANYGYTFGSGTRLTVV.

This chain connects TRBV18 to TRBJ1-4, with D perhaps TRBD1 (5 bases). The germline V gene encodes CDR1 KGHSH and CDR2 LQKENI. The CDR3 consists of 16 residues. The V and J ends lost 3 bases and 8 bases respectively, with 19 bases between them. CDR3 loop: CASSPGSTGAGEKLFF. Written as DNA, the CDR3 is TGTGCCAGCTCACCCGGGTCTACTGGGGCCGGGGAAAAACTGTTTTTT.